This T cell receptor (beta chain) was identified during a study of blood T cell repertoires in COVID-19. Study-level background: Whether acute or convalescent, the COVID-19 samples came from the United States, Italy and Spain. Nucleic acid was either cDNA or gDNA, and it came from T cells, B-cell-depleted T cells, or PBMCs.

In the authors' methods: Reference gene primer amplification gave nucleated cell count estimates. The method was immunoSEQ multiplex PCR; TCRdb's version includes in-frame clones alone and lacks a portion of them. D and trimming come from the DNA, and the V and J calls and clone size come from that table. This sample carries around 200,000 clones, roughly 89% of them seen once, and the ten largest clones take 0.8% to 1%. The V segment lost 5 bases and the J segment 4 bases; nucleotides outside the gene matches: 6. CDR1 and CDR2 (germline): SGHVS, FQNEAQ. The CDR3 sequence is 14 residues long. This clone was counted once.

The sequencing input was peripheral blood. The clonotype was recovered from a woman aged 18 to 35 who had recovered from COVID-19. The chain couples TRBV7-8 to TRBJ1-1; 8 bases match TRBD1. The CDR3 DNA reads as TGTGCCAGCAGCCTTCAGGGGGCTTTCACTGAAGCTTTCTTT. Residues: CASSLQGAFTEAFF.